The following is a TCR beta chain sequence with its context. What this receptor recognizes is not known. No base qualities exist here, and no much larger clone lies one base off it. This record comes from a study of OX40 agonist ivuxolimab in advanced cancers. As for the study more broadly: Ivuxolimab was a fully human IgG2 agonistic monoclonal antibody targeting the costimulatory receptor OX40 (CD134). Intravenous ivuxolimab was administered to patients every 2 weeks at six dose levels: 0.01, 0.1, 0.3, 1.5, 3 and 10 mg/kg. Of the 50 to 55 patients in dose escalation, 19 had hepatocellular carcinoma, about 15 had melanoma, 9 had renal cell carcinoma and 9 had head and neck cancer. In the dose-escalation cohort, 75% to 90% of patients were male, and the mean age was 60 years with a range of 23 to 79. Prior anti-PD-1, anti-PD-L1 or anti-CTLA-4 therapy was permitted, and about 40% of dose-escalation patients had received checkpoint inhibitors. Partial responses were achieved by three dose-escalation patients, of whom one had hepatocellular carcinoma and two had cutaneous melanoma. The point of sequencing TCRbeta in the periphery was to test whether ivuxolimab changed TCR sequence diversity and drove clonal T-cell expansion. The monotherapy dose-escalation portion (N of about 52 patients) of the phase I ivuxolimab trial is reported in the paper.

Genomic DNA was isolated from the sorted cells so that the TCRbeta CDR3 region could be sequenced. The immunoSEQ Assay was used to sequence the TCRbeta CDR3 regions. TCRdb mirrors the immuneACCESS table, restricted to in-frame sequences. Some clones are absent from its copies; in checked studies, under half trace to an unresolved V gene, and the reason for the others is unknown. The table for this sample lists 40,000 or so clones; approximately 86% of them were counted only once. About 8.1% of the sample goes to the ten largest clones. Patients with autoimmune disease history or receiving systemic immunosuppression were excluded from the trial. Peripheral blood for TCR sequencing was collected from all dose cohorts at baseline, on cycle 4 day 1, and on cycle 7 day 1. Samples came from an open-label, multicenter, first-in-human phase I dose-escalation trial of ivuxolimab. Adults with locally advanced or metastatic head and neck squamous cell, hepatocellular, melanoma or renal cell carcinoma were enrolled in the trial. Before TCR sequencing, CD4+ T cells and CD8+ T cells were sorted from peripheral blood as separate populations.

Study-level results and caveats: On average, CD8+ T cells showed more expanded clones than CD4+ T cells after ivuxolimab. At doses of 0.1 to 3.0 mg/kg, clonal expansion of both CD4+ and CD8+ blood T cells was observed from baseline to week 6. The antigen specificity of the clonally expanded peripheral T cells was not determined. In the 0.1-3.0 mg/kg groups, partial responders were among the patients with the lowest normalized peripheral clonal expansion, particularly in CD8+ T cells. Low levels of normalized T-cell clonal expansion were also seen in some patients who did not respond.

From the cysteine up to the phenylalanine, the CDR3 has a length of 13 residues. The DNA shown is the 39-base CDR3, in frame from base 1. After removal of 8 bases from V and 5 bases from J, the junction retains 9 bases not matched to a gene. In the germline V gene, CDR1 corresponds to WSHSY and CDR2 to SAAADI. The sequence was collected from an adult with an advanced solid tumor such as melanoma, head and neck, liver or kidney cancer. The chain couples TRBV10-2 to TRBJ2-7; 7 nucleotides in the junction match TRBD1. Specimen: CD4+ or CD8+ T cells sorted from blood, collected in a trial of the OX40 agonist ivuxolimab. The DNA sequence is TGCGCCAGCGGGACAGATTTTGGGAACGAGCAGTACTTC. Translation gives CASGTDFGNEQYF.